The clone carrying this T cell receptor (beta chain) was counted ten times or more. Its antigen remains unknown. These data originate in a study of T-cell memory formation after mild COVID-19. General study points: Confirmation was lacking for SARS-CoV-2 specificity of second-wave clones that peaked on day 37. Clones that shrank (day 15 to 85) were balanced CD4/CD8, whereas later expanders leaned CD4+.

TCRdb reprocessed the 5' RACE reads with MiXCR, giving one entry per CDR3 protein. The sample has fewer than 350,000 distinct CDR3 sequences, 14% seen once; the top ten hold roughly a fifth. CDR3 length: 13 residues. V was clipped by 4 bases and J by 3 bases, with 13 bases between them. Germline V CDR1 and CDR2: SQVTM, ANQGSEA. The receptor's source is a man between 18 and 29 years old who had mild COVID-19 (a few samples of this study predate the infection). Cell type and time point are not known. The sequenced sample consisted of PBMCs or a T cell subset sorted from them (not recorded which). The chain links TRBV29-1 to TRBJ2-7; weak D call: TRBD1 (5 bases). CDR3: CSVAPGINYEQYF. Written as DNA, the CDR3 is TGCAGCGTTGCGCCAGGGATCAACTACGAGCAGTACTTC.